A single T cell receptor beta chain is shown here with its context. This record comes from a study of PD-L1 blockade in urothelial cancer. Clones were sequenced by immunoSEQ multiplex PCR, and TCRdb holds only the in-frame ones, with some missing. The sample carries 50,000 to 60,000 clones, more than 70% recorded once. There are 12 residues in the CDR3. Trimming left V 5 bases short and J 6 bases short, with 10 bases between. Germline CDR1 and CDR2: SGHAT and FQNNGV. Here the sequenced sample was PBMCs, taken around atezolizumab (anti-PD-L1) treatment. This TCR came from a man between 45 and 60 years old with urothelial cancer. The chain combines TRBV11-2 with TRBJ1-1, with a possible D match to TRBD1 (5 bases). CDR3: CASSQTVSEAFF. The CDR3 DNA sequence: TGTGCCAGCAGCCAGACAGTTTCTGAAGCTTTCTTT. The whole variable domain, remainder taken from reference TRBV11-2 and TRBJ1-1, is EAGVAQSPRYKIIEKRQSVAFWCNPISGHATLYWYQQILGQGPKLLIQFQNNGVVDDSQLPKDRFSAERLKGVDSTLKIQPAKLEDSAVYLCASSQTVSEAFFGQGTRLTVV.